Each of the 24 T cell receptor beta chains below was sequenced from the same sample in a study of T cells in Graves' hyperthyroidism and ophthalmopathy. The investigators amplified TCR beta CDR3 regions from RNA transcripts. Carried out on the TCR CDR3, a first-round RT-PCR used the HTBI primer set. TCRdb itself ran the multiplex PCR reads through MiXCR, one entry per CDR3 protein. This table has about 580,000 distinct CDR3 sequences, around 46% appearing once. The sample consisted of peripheral blood or thyroid tissue (not recorded which). The receptors derive from a young woman with Graves' hyperthyroidism.

In its sample, this clonotype was seen many times. The chain employs TRBV20-1 and TRBJ1-1; TRBD1 matches at 7 bases. CDR3 size: 12 residues. Germline V lookup: CDR1 DFQATT, CDR2 SNEGSKA (reference sequence). With 6 bases clipped from V and 5 bases from J, the junction kept 6 bases outside the gene matches. The CDR3 coding sequence is TGCAGTGCACGTTGGACAGGTACTGAAGCTTTCTTT. This sequence encodes CSARWTGTEAFF.

The chain links TRBV29-1 to TRBJ2-7; 7 nucleotides match TRBD2. Germline values: CDR1 SQVTM, CDR2 ANQGSEA. The CDR3 spans 14 residues. V lost 4 bases and J lost 3; bases outside the gene matches: 9. The CDR3 protein is CSVAGGSRIYEQYF. The CDR3 DNA reads as TGCAGCGTTGCGGGCGGGAGTAGAATCTACGAGCAGTACTTC.

V gene TRBV7-7 combines with J gene TRBJ2-5, with D possibly TRBD2 on 5 matching bases. V shed 5 bases and J shed 7 bases, with 17 bases lying between them. Germline V gene data show CDR1 as SSHAT and CDR2 as FNYEAQ (reference sequence). The CDR3 has 14 residues. This CDR3 is CASSTRTALGTQYF. For the CDR3, the DNA is TGTGCCAGCAGCACCCGGACTGCGCTAGGGACCCAGTACTTC.

As regards this clonotype: One end of the junction varies from germline; a read error may be responsible. The gene calls are TRBV12-3 or TRBV12-4 and TRBJ1-3; 8 bases map to TRBD1. CDR3 length: 16 residues. As DNA, the CDR3 is TGCGCCAGCAGTTTAGGGACAGGAGGCTCTGGAAACGCCATATATTTT. Its translation: CASSLGTGGSGNAIYF.

This clonotype was recorded many times. The V gene is TRBV9, the J gene TRBJ1-2; TRBD1 might be the D (6 bases). V was pared by 0 bases and J by 5 bases, with 11 bases between. The CDR3 is 14 residues long. Germline V CDR1 and CDR2: SGDLS, YYNGEE. The CDR3 spells CASSVVQGSYGYTF. The CDR3 coding sequence is TGTGCCAGCAGCGTAGTACAGGGAAGTTATGGCTACACCTTC.

This clonotype was detected ten times or more. This chain links TRBV4-1 with TRBJ2-7; 7 bases are a match to TRBD1. The CDR3 extends over 15 amino acids. V trimming: 4 bases; J trimming: 2 bases; junction bases outside the gene matches: 8. From germline, CDR1 is MGHRA and CDR2 YSYEKL. The CDR3 is CASSPSGGAAYEQYF. The CDR3 DNA is TGCGCCAGCAGCCCCTCAGGGGGAGCAGCCTACGAGCAGTACTTC.

There are a few counts of this clonotype. This chain connects TRBV7-6 to TRBJ2-2; D is unresolved. This CDR3 contains 18 residues. V was pared by 6 bases and J by 1 base, with 21 bases between. CDR1 is SGHVS, CDR2 FNYEAQ, per germline. DNA of the CDR3: TGTGCCAGCAGTTTATTATCGATCGGGTGGAAGAACACCGGGGAGCTGTTTTTT. Encoded protein: CASSLLSIGWKNTGELFF.

The V gene is TRBV29-1, the J gene TRBJ2-4; D is uncertain. This CDR3 is built from 15 residues. In germline, CDR1 is SQVTM, CDR2 ANQGSEA. Trimming shortened V by 1 base and J by 0 bases, and 10 bases separated the two germline ends. The CDR3 reads CSVEATLLAKNIQYF. CDR3 sequence (DNA): TGCAGCGTTGAAGCGACACTTCTAGCCAAAAACATTCAGTACTTC. Full variable domain (missing parts from reference TRBV29-1 and TRBJ2-4): SAVISQKPSRDICQRGTSLTIQCQVDSQVTMMFWYRQQPGQSLTLIATANQGSEATYESGFVIDKFPISRPNLTFSTLTVSNMSPEDSSIYLCSVEATLLAKNIQYFGAGTRLSVL.

This clonotype was found many times. The chain employs TRBV20-1 and TRBJ1-1; D not resolved. The germline V and J ends were trimmed by 7 bases and 1 base, with 7 bases remaining between them. CDR3 length equals 11 residues. Germline loops: CDR1 DFQATT, CDR2 SNEGSKA (reference sequence). This CDR3 is CSGRGNTEAFF. The CDR3, as DNA: TGCAGTGGACGGGGGAACACTGAAGCTTTCTTT.

This clonotype was seen ten or more times. The rearrangement uses TRBV7-8 and TRBJ1-5; D possibly corresponds to TRBD1 (5 bases). The CDR3 consists of 13 residues. CDR1 and CDR2 from the germline V gene are SGHVS and FQNEAQ. Trimming left V 3 bases short and J 5 bases short, with 8 bases between. CDR3 DNA: TGTGCCAGCAGCTTGGCAGGGCATCAGCCCCAGCATTTT. Translating gives CASSLAGHQPQHF.

This clonotype was recorded a few times. This chain connects TRBV30 to TRBJ1-5; no definite D call. The CDR3 extends over 14 amino acids. V shed 2 bases and J shed 6 bases, with 14 bases lying between them. Germline-derived CDR1 and CDR2 are GTSNPN and SVGIG (reference sequence). CDR3 amino acids: CAWSITGLGQPQHF. Here the CDR3 DNA reads TGTGCCTGGAGTATAACGGGATTAGGTCAGCCCCAGCATTTT.

CDR3 in amino acids: CASSLTGGEGYTF. CDR3 DNA: TGTGCCAGCAGCTTAACGGGCGGGGAAGGCTACACCTTC. The gene calls are TRBV7-3 and TRBJ1-2; D ambiguous. V gave up 0 bases and J gave up 8 bases, with 10 bases separating them. CDR3 length equals 13 residues. CDR1 is SGHTA, CDR2 FQGTGA, per germline.

Details on this clonotype: One end of the junction is discordant with germline, which a read error may explain. The chain combines TRBV4-1 with TRBJ2-2; TRBD1 aligns across 11 bases. The CDR3 length is 16 residues. Germline loops: CDR1 MGHRA, CDR2 YSYEKL. The CDR3 DNA reads TGTACCAGCAGCCCTGGACAGGGGGCAGGCACCGGGGAGCTGTTTTTT. It codes for CTSSPGQGAGTGELFF.

The J gene is TRBJ1-3, the V gene TRBV2; D remains unclear. Trimming pared 6 bases from V and 1 base from J, leaving 13 bases between. The CDR3 loop spans 15 amino acids. Germline values: CDR1 SNHLY, CDR2 FYNNEI. CDR3 residues: CASSVDRLSGNTIYF. CDR3 bases: TGTGCCAGCAGCGTTGACCGGTTATCTGGAAACACCATATATTTT.

This clonotype was recorded many times. The V call is TRBV7-9, the J call TRBJ1-5; unclear D gene. V dropped 0 bases and J dropped 4 bases, with 10 bases sitting between them. CDR1 is SEHNR, CDR2 FQNEAQ, per germline (reference sequence). The CDR3 has 15 amino acids. The CDR3 DNA is TGTGCCAGCAGCTTAGCAACGATTGAAAATCAGCCCCAGCATTTT. Amino acid sequence: CASSLATIENQPQHF.

There are many counts of this clonotype. The rearrangement uses TRBV2 and TRBJ1-2, with a possible D match to TRBD1 (6 bases). Germline V gene lookup returns CDR1 SNHLY and CDR2 FYNNEI. This CDR3 contains 14 residues. The V end lost 2 bases, the J end lost 6 bases, and 13 bases lay between the germline ends. The CDR3 nucleotides read TGTGCCAGCAGTGAATACAGGGAAAGGGATGGCTACACCTTC. Amino acids: CASSEYRERDGYTF.

V gene TRBV29-1 combines with J gene TRBJ1-5, with D possibly TRBD1 on 5 matching bases. The CDR3 contains 15 residues. Per the germline V gene, CDR1 is SQVTM and CDR2 is ANQGSEA. V lost 3 bases, J lost 5 bases, and 17 bases lay in between. As DNA, the CDR3 is TGCAGCGTTGATCCTGCCGGGGACGGCGATCAGCCCCAGCATTTT. Residues: CSVDPAGDGDQPQHF. The variable domain in full, completed from reference TRBV29-1 and TRBJ1-5, reads SAVISQKPSRDICQRGTSLTIQCQVDSQVTMMFWYRQQPGQSLTLIATANQGSEATYESGFVIDKFPISRPNLTFSTLTVSNMSPEDSSIYLCSVDPAGDGDQPQHFGDGTRLSIL.

The chain employs TRBV18 and TRBJ1-1, with 8 nucleotides matching TRBD1. V was pared by 5 bases and J by 2 bases, with 16 bases of the junction left unmatched. This CDR3 comprises 18 residues. Germline values: CDR1 KGHSH, CDR2 LQKENI. The CDR3: CASSLRRGTGDLNTEAFF. The CDR3 DNA sequence: TGTGCCAGCTCATTACGTCGAGGGACAGGAGATCTAAACACTGAAGCTTTCTTT. The variable domain in full, with the rest retrieved from reference TRBV18 and TRBJ1-1, is NAGVMQNPRHLVRRRGQEARLRCSPMKGHSHVYWYRQLPEEGLKFMVYLQKENIIDESGMPKERFSAEFPKEGPSILRIQQVVRGDSAAYFCASSLRRGTGDLNTEAFFGQGTRLTVV.

The V and J genes are TRBV10-3 and TRBJ1-6; 8 positions match TRBD1. J gave up 6 bases and V 6 bases, and 4 bases lay outside the gene matches. The CDR3 consists of 14 residues. Germline CDR1 ENHRY, CDR2 SYGVKD. Here the CDR3 DNA reads TGTGCCATCAGCTTGGACAGGGTTAATTCACCCCTCCACTTT. Amino acid sequence: CAISLDRVNSPLHF.

The chain carries TRBV5-5 and TRBJ1-4, with unresolved D. The CDR3 is 16 amino acids. Trimming took 1 base from V and 6 from J, leaving 16 bases between them. CDR1 is SGHKS, CDR2 YYEKEE, per germline (reference sequence). The CDR3 here is CASSLWIRELDEKLFF. In nucleotides, the CDR3 is TGTGCCAGCAGCTTGTGGATTCGGGAGTTGGATGAAAAACTGTTTTTT.

This clonotype was counted a single time. J is TRBJ2-6 and V is TRBV29-1; the D gene is possibly TRBD1 (5 bases). The CDR3 loop spans 13 amino acids. The V end lost 6 bases, the J end lost 4 bases, and 10 bases lay between the germline ends. The germline gives CDR1 SQVTM, CDR2 ANQGSEA. Here the CDR3 DNA reads TGCAGCGTGGTCAGGACAGGGGCCAACGTCCTGACTTTC. It yields the protein CSVVRTGANVLTF.

The chain links TRBV7-3 to TRBJ2-2, with a weak D call TRBD1 (6 bases). V gave up 6 bases and J gave up 7 bases, with 33 bases separating them. The CDR3 runs 20 residues. Germline V CDR1 and CDR2: SGHTA, FQGTGA. The CDR3 loop is CASSLFYADSTWSKDGELFF. The CDR3 nucleotides are TGTGCCAGCAGTTTATTTTATGCGGACAGTACGTGGTCGAAAGACGGGGAGCTGTTTTTT.

The chain has TRBV7-8 and TRBJ1-1; 10 positions agree with TRBD1. The germline V gene has CDR1 SGHVS and CDR2 FQNEAQ. This CDR3 spans 17 amino acids. Trimming at V came to 5 bases and at J to 7 bases, leaving 16 bases not matched to a gene. The DNA of the CDR3 is TGTGCCAGCAGCCAACGGACTCACCCGGACAGGGGGTTTGAAGCTTTCTTT. Protein sequence: CASSQRTHPDRGFEAFF.

The chain uses TRBV29-1 and TRBJ1-1; 9 bases are a match to TRBD1. V lost 4 bases and J lost 8; bases outside the gene matches: 8. This CDR3 has 13 residues. Germline-derived CDR1 and CDR2 are SQVTM and ANQGSEA. The CDR3: CSVAPQGAGEAFF. The CDR3 coding sequence is TGCAGCGTTGCCCCACAGGGGGCCGGGGAAGCTTTCTTT. The variable domain in full, completed from reference TRBV29-1 and TRBJ1-1, reads SAVISQKPSRDICQRGTSLTIQCQVDSQVTMMFWYRQQPGQSLTLIATANQGSEATYESGFVIDKFPISRPNLTFSTLTVSNMSPEDSSIYLCSVAPQGAGEAFFGQGTRLTVV.